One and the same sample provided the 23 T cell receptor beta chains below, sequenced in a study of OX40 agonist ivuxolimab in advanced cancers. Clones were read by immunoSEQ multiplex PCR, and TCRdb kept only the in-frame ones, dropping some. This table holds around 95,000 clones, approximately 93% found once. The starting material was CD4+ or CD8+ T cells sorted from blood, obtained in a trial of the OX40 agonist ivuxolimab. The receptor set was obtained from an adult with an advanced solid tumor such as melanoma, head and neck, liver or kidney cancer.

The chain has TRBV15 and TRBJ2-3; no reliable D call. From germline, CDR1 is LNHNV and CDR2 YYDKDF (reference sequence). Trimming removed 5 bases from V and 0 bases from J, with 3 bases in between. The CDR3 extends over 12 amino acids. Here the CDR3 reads CATSGSTDTQYF. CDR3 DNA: TGTGCCACCAGCGGGAGCACAGATACGCAGTATTTT.

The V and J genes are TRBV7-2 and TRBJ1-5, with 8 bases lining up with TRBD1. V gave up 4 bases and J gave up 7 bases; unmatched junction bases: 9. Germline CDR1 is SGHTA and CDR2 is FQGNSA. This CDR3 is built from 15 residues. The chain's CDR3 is CASSSQGVGGQPQHF. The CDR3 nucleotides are TGTGCCAGCAGCTCACAGGGGGTTGGAGGGCAGCCCCAGCATTTT.

This CDR3 is CASSPRPDRNQPQHF. The DNA for the CDR3 is TGTGCCAGCTCACCAAGGCCAGACCGTAATCAGCCCCAGCATTTT. V gene TRBV18 combines with J gene TRBJ1-5; D is undetermined. The CDR3 has 15 amino acids. Between the trimmed V and J ends, which lost 2 bases and 4 bases, there was a span of 12 bases. Germline CDR1 is KGHSH and CDR2 is LQKENI.

The CDR3 sequence: CASSPGGTDTQYF. The DNA for the CDR3 is TGTGCCAGCAGCCCCGGAGGCACAGATACGCAGTATTTT. The V gene is TRBV6-5, the J gene TRBJ2-3; no reliable D call. The CDR3 runs to 13 residues. Germline CDR1 MNHEY, CDR2 SVGAGI. With 6 bases removed from V and 1 base from J, the gap between germline ends came to 8 bases.

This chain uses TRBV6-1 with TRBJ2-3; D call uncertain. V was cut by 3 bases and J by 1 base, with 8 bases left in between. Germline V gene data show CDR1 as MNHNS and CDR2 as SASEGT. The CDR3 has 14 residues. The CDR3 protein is CASSDLQRTDTQYF. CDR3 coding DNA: TGTGCCAGCAGTGATCTACAGCGCACAGATACGCAGTATTTT.

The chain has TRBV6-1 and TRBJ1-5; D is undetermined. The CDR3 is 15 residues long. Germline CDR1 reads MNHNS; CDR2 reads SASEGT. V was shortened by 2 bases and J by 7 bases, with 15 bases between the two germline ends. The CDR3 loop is CASSESTIQSQPQHF. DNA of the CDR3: TGTGCCAGCAGTGAATCTACGATTCAGAGCCAGCCCCAGCATTTT.

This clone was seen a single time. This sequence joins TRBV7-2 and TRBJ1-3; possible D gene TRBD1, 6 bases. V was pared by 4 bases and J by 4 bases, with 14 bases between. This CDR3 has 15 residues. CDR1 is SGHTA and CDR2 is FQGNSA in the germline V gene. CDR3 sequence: CASSSITGLGNTIYF. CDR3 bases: TGTGCCAGCAGCTCTATTACAGGGCTCGGAAACACCATATATTTT.

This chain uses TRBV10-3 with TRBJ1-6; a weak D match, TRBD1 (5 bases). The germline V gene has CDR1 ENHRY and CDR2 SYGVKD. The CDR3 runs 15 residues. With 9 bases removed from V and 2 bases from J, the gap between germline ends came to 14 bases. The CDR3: CAITAGTPYNSPLHF. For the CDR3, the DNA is TGTGCCATAACGGCAGGGACCCCCTATAATTCACCCCTCCACTTT.

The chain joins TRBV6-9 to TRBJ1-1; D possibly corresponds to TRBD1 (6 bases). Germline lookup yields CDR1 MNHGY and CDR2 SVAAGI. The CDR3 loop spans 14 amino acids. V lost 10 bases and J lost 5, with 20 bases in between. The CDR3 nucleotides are TGTGCCACACGGGGGGCACAGGGATTAACTGAAGCTTTCTTT. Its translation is CATRGAQGLTEAFF.

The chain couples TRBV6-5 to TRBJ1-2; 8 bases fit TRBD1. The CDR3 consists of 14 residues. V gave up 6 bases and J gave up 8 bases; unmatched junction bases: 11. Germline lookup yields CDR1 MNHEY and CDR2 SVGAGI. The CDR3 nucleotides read TGTGCCAGCAGCAACGGGCAGGGGGCGCAGGGCTACACCTTC. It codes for CASSNGQGAQGYTF.

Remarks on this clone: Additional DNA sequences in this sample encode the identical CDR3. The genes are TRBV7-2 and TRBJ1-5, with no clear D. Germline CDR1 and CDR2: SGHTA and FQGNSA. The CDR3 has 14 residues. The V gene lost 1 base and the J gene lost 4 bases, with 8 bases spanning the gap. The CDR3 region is CASSLGTGNQPQHF. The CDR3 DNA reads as TGTGCCAGCAGCTTAGGGACTGGGAATCAGCCCCAGCATTTT. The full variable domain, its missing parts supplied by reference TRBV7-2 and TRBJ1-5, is GAGVSQSPSNKVTEKGKDVELRCDPISGHTALYWYRQSLGQGLEFLIYFQGNSAPDKSGLPSDRFSAERTGGSVSTLTIQRTQQEDSAVYLCASSLGTGNQPQHFGDGTRLSIL.

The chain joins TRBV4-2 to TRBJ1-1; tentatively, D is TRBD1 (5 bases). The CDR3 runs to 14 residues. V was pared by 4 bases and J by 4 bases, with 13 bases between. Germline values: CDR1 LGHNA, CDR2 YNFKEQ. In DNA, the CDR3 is TGTGCCAGCAGCCCCCAAGCAAGGGGCACTGAAGCTTTCTTT. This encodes CASSPQARGTEAFF.

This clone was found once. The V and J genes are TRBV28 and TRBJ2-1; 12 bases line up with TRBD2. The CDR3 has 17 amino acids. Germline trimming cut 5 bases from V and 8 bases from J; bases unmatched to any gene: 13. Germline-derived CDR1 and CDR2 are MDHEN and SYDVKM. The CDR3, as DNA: TGTGCCAGCAGTATCAGACTAGCGGGAGTGGATAAAGATGAGCAGTTCTTC. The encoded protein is CASSIRLAGVDKDEQFF.

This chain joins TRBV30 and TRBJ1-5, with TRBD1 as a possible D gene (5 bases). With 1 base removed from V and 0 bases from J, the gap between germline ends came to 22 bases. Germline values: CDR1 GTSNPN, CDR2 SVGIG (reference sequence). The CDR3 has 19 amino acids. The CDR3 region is CAWSEEVVRAVYSNQPQHF. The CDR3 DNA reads TGTGCCTGGAGTGAAGAGGTTGTCAGGGCAGTATATAGCAATCAGCCCCAGCATTTT.

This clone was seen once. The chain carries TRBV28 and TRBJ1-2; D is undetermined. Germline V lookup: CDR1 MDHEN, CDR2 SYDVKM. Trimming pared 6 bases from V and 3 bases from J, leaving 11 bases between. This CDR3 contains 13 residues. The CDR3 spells CASRSHGYYGYTF. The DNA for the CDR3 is TGTGCCAGCAGGTCCCACGGGTACTATGGCTACACCTTC.

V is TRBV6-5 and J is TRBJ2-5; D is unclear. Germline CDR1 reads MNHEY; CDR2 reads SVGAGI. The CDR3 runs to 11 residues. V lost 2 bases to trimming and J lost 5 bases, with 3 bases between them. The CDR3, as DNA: TGTGCCAGCAGTTACATGGAGACCCAGTACTTC. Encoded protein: CASSYMETQYF.

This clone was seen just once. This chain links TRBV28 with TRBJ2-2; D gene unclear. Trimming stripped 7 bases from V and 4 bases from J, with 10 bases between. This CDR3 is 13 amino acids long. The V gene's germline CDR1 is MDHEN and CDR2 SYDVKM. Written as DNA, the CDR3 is TGTGCCAGCACCCTAACGGGCACCGGGGAGCTGTTTTTT. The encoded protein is CASTLTGTGELFF.

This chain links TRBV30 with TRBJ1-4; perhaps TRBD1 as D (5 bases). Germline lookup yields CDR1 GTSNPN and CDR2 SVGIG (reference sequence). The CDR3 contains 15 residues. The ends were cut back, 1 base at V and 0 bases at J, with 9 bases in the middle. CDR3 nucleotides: TGTGCCTGGAGTGAGGGGTTTGCAACTAATGAAAAACTGTTTTTT. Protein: CAWSEGFATNEKLFF.

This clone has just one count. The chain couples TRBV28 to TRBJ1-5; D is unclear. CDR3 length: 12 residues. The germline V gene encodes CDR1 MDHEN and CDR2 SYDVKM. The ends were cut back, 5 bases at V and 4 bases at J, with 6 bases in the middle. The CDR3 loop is CASSTFNQPQHF. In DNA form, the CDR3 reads TGTGCCAGCAGTACCTTTAATCAGCCCCAGCATTTT. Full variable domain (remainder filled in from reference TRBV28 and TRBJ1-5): DVKVTQSSRYLVKRTGEKVFLECVQDMDHENMFWYRQDPGLGLRLIYFSYDVKMKEKGDIPEGYSVSREKKERFSLILESASTNQTSMYLCASSTFNQPQHFGDGTRLSIL.

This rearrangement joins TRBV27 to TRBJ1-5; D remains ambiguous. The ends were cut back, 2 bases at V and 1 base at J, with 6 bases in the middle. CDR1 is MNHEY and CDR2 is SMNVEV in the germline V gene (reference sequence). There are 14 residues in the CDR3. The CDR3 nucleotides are TGTGCCAGCAGTTTAGTAGGGAGCAATCAGCCCCAGCATTTT. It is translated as CASSLVGSNQPQHF.

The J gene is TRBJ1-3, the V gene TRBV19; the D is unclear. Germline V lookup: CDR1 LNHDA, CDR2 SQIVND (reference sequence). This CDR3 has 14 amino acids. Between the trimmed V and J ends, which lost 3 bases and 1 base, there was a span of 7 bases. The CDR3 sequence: CASSIIWSGNTIYF. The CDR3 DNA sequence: TGTGCCAGTAGTATTATCTGGTCTGGAAACACCATATATTTT.

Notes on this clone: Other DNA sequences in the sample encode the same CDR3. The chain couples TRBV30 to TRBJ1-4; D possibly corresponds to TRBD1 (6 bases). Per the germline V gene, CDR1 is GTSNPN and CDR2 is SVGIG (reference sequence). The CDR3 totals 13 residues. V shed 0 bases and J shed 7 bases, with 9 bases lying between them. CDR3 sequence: CAWSVQGGEKLFF. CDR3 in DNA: TGTGCCTGGAGTGTACAGGGTGGTGAAAAACTGTTTTTT.

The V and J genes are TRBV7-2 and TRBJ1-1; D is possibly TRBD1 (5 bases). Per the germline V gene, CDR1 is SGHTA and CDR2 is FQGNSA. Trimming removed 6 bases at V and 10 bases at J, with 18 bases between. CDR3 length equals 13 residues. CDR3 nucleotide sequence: TGTGCCAGCAGTCCGGTGCAGGGTTTTCTAGCTTTCTTT. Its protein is CASSPVQGFLAFF.